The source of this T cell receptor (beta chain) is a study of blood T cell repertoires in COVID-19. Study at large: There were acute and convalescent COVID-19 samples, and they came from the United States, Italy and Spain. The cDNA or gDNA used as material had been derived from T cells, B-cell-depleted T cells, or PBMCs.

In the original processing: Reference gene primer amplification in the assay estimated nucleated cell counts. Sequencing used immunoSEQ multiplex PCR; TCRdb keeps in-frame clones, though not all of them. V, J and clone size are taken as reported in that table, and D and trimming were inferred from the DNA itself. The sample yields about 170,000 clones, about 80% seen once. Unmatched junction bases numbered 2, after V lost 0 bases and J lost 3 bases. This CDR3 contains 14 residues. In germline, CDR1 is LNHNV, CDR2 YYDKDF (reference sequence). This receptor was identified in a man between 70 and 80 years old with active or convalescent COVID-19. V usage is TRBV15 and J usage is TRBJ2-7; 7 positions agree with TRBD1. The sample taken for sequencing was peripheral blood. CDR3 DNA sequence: TGTGCCACCAGCAGAGATAGACAGGGCTACGAGCAGTACTTC. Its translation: CATSRDRQGYEQYF.